These T cell receptor beta chains were read from a single sample in a study of response to subunit inactivated influenza vaccine. TCRdb re-derived calls from the RT-PCR reads in MiXCR, one entry per CDR3 protein. Among about 480,000 distinct CDR3 sequences listed, over 10% were seen once. The sample in question was PBMCs from blood, obtained around seven weeks after vaccination. These TCRs come from a man over 45 who received an inactivated influenza vaccine. Both conserved end residues are part of each CDR3. The D gene is left open where the match is weak. Clone size appears in some rows only: once, few, many, or a class for an expanded clone.

>-|TRBJ2-7|TRBV13|-|15
TGTGCCAGCAGCATCGAAGGACAGTTCCCCTACGAGCAGTACTTC
CASSIEGQFPYEQYF
>few|TRBJ2-3|TRBV20-1|TRBD2|16
TGCAGTGCTAGAGATGGGCTGAGGACTAGCGGGACTACGCAGTATTTT
CSARDGLRTSGTTQYF
>-|TRBJ2-3|TRBV6-2/TRBV6-3|TRBD1|16
TGTGCCAGCAGCCGGGACAGGAGTTACCGCACAGATACGCAGTATTTT
CASSRDRSYRTDTQYF
>few|TRBJ2-3|TRBV10-3|TRBD2|17
TGTGCCATCAGTGAGTCGAGTAGCGGGAGATCTGCAGATACGCAGTATTTT
CAISESSSGRSADTQYF
>-|TRBJ2-1|TRBV28|-|15
TGTGCCAGCAGTTTGGGCTATGCCTCCTACAATGAGCAGTTCTTC
CASSLGYASYNEQFF
>-|TRBJ2-5|TRBV7-2|TRBD2|14
TGTGCCAGCAGCTTAGATAGCGGGGAAGAGACCCAGTACTTC
CASSLDSGEETQYF
>-|TRBJ2-2|TRBV5-1|-|13
TGCGCCAGCAGCTTGGGCGTAGTCGGGGAGCTGTTTTTT
CASSLGVVGELFF
>few|TRBJ2-5|TRBV3-1|-|13
TGTGCCAGCAGCCAGTCCGGACGGGAGACCCAGTACTTC
CASSQSGRETQYF
>few|TRBJ2-3|TRBV20-1|TRBD2|16
TGCAGTGCTGAAGGGACTAGCGGGAGGGAGTCAGATACGCAGTATTTT
CSAEGTSGRESDTQYF
>few|TRBJ2-3|TRBV7-8|TRBD1|17
TGTGCCAGCAGCCGACGAGCAGGGGGCTTGGGCACAGATACGCAGTATTTT
CASSRRAGGLGTDTQYF
>few|TRBJ1-5|TRBV18|-|15
TGTGCCAGCTCACCTGAGGGGTTGAGCAATCAGCCCCAGCATTTT
CASSPEGLSNQPQHF
>-|TRBJ2-1|TRBV7-9|-|13
TGTGCCAGCCTTAGACTACCCGACAATGAGCAGTTCTTC
CASLRLPDNEQFF
>-|TRBJ2-7|TRBV19|TRBD1|14
TGTGCCAGTGCTCCGGGACAGGGTTCCTACGAGCAGTACTTC
CASAPGQGSYEQYF
>few|TRBJ2-1|TRBV5-1|-|15
TGCGCCAGCAGCTTGGGGGCAGGTTATCAAAATGAGCAGTTCTTC
CASSLGAGYQNEQFF
>few|TRBJ2-1|TRBV19|-|12
TGTGCCAGTAATGGGTGGGACGGTGAGCAGTTCTTC
CASNGWDGEQFF
>-|TRBJ1-5|TRBV20-1|-|13
TGCAGTGCTAGCAGGACAGTCGGGGAGCCCCAGCATTTT
CSASRTVGEPQHF
>-|TRBJ2-1|TRBV2|-|12
TGTGCCAGCAGTATCGGAGGGGATGAGCAGTTCTTC
CASSIGGDEQFF